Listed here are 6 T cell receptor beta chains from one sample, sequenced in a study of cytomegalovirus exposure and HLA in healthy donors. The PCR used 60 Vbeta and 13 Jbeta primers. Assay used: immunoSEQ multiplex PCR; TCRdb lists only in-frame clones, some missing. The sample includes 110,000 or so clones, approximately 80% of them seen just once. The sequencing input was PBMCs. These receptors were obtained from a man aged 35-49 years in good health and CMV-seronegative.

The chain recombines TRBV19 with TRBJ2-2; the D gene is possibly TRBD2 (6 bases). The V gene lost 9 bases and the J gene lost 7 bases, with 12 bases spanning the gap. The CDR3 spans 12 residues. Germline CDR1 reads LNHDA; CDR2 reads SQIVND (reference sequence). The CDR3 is CASRLVGGELFF. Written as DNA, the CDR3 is TGTGCCAGCAGACTAGTTGGCGGGGAGCTGTTTTTT.

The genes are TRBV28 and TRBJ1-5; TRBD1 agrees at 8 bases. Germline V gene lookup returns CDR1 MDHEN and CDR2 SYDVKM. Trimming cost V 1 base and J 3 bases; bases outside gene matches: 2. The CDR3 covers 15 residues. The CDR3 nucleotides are TGTGCCAGCAGTTTATTGGACAGGGACAATCAGCCCCAGCATTTT. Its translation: CASSLLDRDNQPQHF.

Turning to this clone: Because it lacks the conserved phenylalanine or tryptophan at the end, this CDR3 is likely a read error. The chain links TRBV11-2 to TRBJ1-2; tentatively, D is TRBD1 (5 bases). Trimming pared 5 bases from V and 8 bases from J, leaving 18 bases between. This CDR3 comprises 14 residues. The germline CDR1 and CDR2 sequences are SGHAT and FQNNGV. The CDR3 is CASSRGLQEGGYTL. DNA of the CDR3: TGTGCCAGCAGCCGGGGCCTCCAAGAGGGAGGCTACACCCTC.

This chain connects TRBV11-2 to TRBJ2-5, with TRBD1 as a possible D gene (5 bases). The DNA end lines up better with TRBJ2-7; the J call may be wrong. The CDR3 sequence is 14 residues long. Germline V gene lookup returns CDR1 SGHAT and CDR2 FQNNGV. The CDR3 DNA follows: TGTGCCAGCAGCCAGGGTTTGGAGACCTACGAGCAGTACTTC. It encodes CASSQGLETYEQYF.

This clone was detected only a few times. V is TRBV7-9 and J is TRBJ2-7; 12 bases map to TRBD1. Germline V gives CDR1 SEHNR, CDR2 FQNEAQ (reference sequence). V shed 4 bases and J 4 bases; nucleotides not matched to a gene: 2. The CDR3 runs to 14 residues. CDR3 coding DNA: TGTGCCAGCAGCTGGGGACAGGGGGCATACGAGCAGTACTTC. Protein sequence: CASSWGQGAYEQYF.

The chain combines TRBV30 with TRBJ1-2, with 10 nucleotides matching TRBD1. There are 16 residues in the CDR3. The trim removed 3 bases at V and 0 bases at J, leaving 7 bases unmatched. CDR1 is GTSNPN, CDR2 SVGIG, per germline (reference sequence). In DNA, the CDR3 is TGTGCCTGGAGAGGGGACAGGGGATTATCTAACTATGGCTACACCTTC. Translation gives CAWRGDRGLSNYGYTF.